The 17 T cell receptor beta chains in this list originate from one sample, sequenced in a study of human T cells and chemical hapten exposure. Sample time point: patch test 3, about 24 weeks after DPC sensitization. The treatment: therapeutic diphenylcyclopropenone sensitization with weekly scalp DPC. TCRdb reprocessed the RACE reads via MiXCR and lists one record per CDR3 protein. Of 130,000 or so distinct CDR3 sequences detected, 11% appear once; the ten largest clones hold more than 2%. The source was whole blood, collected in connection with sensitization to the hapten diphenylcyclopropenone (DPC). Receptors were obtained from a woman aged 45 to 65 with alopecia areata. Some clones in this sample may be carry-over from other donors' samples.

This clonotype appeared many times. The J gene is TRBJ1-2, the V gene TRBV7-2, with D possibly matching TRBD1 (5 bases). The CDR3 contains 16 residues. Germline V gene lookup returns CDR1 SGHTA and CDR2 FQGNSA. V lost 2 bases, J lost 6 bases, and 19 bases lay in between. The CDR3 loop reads CASSLPLRQRRDGYTF. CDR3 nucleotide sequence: TGTGCCAGCAGCTTACCCCTGAGACAGCGCAGGGATGGCTACACCTTC. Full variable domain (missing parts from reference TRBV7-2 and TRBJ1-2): GAGVSQSPSNKVTEKGKDVELRCDPISGHTALYWYRQSLGQGLEFLIYFQGNSAPDKSGLPSDRFSAERTGGSVSTLTIQRTQQEDSAVYLCASSLPLRQRRDGYTFGSGTRLTVV.

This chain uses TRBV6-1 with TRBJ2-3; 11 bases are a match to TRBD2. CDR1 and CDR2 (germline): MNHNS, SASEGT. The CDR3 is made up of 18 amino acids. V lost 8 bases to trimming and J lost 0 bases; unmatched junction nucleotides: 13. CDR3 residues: CASVKIAGGSASTDTQYF. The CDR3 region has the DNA TGTGCCAGCGTGAAGATAGCGGGAGGGAGCGCCAGCACAGATACGCAGTATTTT.

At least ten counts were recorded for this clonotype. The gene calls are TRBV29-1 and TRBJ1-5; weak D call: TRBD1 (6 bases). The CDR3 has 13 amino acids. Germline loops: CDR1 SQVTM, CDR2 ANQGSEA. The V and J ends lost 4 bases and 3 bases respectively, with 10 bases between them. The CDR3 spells CSVVAGDNQPQHF. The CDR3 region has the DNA TGCAGCGTTGTTGCAGGGGACAATCAGCCCCAGCATTTT.

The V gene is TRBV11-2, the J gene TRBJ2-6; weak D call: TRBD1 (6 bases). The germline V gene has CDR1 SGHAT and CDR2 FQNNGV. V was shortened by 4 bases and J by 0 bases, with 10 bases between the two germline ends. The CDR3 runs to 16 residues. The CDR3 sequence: CASSSGQSSGANVLTF. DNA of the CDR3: TGTGCCAGCAGCTCCGGACAGAGCTCTGGGGCCAACGTCCTGACTTTC.

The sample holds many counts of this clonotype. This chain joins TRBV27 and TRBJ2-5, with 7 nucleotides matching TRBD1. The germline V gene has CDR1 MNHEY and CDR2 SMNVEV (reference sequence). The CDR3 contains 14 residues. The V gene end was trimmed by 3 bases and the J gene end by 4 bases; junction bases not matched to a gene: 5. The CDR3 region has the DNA TGTGCCAGCAGTTTTGGGGACAGAGGAGAGACCCAGTACTTC. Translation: CASSFGDRGETQYF.

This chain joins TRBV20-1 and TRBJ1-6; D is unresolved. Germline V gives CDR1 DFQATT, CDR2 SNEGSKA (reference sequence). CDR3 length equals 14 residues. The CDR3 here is CAGRESSYNSPLHF. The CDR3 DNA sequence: TGCGCTGGGAGGGAAAGCTCCTATAATTCACCCCTCCACTTT.

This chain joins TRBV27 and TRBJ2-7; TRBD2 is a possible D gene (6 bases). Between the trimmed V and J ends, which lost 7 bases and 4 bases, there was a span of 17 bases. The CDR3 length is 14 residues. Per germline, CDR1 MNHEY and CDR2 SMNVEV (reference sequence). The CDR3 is CASTLRSGSYEQYF. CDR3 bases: TGTGCCAGCACCTTAAGGAGCGGGTCGTACGAGCAGTACTTC.

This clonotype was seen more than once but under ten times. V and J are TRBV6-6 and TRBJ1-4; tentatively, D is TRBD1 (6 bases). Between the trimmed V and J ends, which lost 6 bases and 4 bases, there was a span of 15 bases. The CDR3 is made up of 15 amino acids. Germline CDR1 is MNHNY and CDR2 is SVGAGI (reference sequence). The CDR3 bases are TGTGCCAGCAGATTTACGGGACACTTTAATGAAAAACTGTTTTTT. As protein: CASRFTGHFNEKLFF.

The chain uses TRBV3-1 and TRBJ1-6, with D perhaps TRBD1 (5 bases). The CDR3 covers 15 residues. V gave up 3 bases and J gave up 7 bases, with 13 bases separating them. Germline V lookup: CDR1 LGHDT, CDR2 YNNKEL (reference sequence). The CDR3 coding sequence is TGTGCCAGCAGCCATCAGGGAATAGGAAATTCACCCCTCCACTTT. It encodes CASSHQGIGNSPLHF. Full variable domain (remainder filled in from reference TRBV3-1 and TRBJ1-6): DTAVSQTPKYLVTQMGNDKSIKCEQNLGHDTMYWYKQDSKKFLKIMFSYNNKELIINETVPNRFSPKSPDKAHLNLHINSLELGDSAVYFCASSHQGIGNSPLHFGNGTRLTVT.

The CDR3 bases are TGTGCCAGCAGGGGACGGACGAACACCGGGGAGCTGTTTTTT. It yields the protein CASRGRTNTGELFF. J is TRBJ2-2 and V is TRBV28; D could derive from TRBD1 or TRBD2 (5 bases each). Trimming cost V 6 bases and J 0 bases, with 8 bases left between them. The CDR3 has 14 residues. CDR1 MDHEN and CDR2 SYDVKM come from the germline V gene.

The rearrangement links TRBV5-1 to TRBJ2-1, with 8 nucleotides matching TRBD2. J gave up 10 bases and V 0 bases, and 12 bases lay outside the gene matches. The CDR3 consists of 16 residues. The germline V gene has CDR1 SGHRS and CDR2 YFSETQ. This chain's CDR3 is CASSLVAGGAPEEQFF. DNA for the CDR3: TGCGCCAGCAGCTTGGTTGCGGGGGGTGCCCCAGAGGAGCAGTTCTTC. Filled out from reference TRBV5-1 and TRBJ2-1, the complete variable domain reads KAGVTQTPRYLIKTRGQQVTLSCSPISGHRSVSWYQQTPGQGLQFLFEYFSETQRNKGNFPGRFSGRQFSNSRSEMNVSTLELGDSALYLCASSLVAGGAPEEQFFGPGTRLTVL.

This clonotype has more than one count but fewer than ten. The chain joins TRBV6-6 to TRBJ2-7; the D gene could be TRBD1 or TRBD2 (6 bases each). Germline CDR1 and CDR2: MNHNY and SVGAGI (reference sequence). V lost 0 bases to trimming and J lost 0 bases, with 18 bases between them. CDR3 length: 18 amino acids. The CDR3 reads CASSYSTPGAGSSYEQYF. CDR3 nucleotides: TGTGCCAGCAGTTACTCGACGCCGGGGGCAGGGAGCTCCTACGAGCAGTACTTC.

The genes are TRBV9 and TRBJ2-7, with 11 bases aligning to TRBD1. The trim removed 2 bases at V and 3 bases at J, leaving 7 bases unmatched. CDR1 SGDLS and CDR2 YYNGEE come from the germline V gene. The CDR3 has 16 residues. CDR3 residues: CASSVAGTGGGYEQYF. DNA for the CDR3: TGTGCCAGCAGCGTTGCCGGGACAGGGGGAGGCTACGAGCAGTACTTC.

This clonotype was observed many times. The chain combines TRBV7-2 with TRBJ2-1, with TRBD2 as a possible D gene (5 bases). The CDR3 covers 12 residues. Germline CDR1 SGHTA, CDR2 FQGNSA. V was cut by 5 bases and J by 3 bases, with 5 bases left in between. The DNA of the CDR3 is TGTGCCAGCAGCCGGGACTACAATGAGCAGTTCTTC. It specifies CASSRDYNEQFF. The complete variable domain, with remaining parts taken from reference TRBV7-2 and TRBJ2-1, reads GAGVSQSPSNKVTEKGKDVELRCDPISGHTALYWYRQSLGQGLEFLIYFQGNSAPDKSGLPSDRFSAERTGGSVSTLTIQRTQQEDSAVYLCASSRDYNEQFFGPGTRLTVL.

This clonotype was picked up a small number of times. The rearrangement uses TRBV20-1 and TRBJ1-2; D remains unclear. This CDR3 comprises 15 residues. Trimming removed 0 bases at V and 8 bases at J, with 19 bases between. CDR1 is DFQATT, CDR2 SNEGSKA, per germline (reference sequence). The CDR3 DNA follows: TGCAGTGCTAGAGACTCGGGGATGAACCCTAGAGGCTACACCTTC. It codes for CSARDSGMNPRGYTF.

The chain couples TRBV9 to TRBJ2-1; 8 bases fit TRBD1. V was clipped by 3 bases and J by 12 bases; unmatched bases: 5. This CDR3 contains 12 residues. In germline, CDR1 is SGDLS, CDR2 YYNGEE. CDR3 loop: CASSEATGGQFF. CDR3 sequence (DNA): TGTGCCAGCAGCGAGGCTACAGGGGGGCAGTTCTTC.

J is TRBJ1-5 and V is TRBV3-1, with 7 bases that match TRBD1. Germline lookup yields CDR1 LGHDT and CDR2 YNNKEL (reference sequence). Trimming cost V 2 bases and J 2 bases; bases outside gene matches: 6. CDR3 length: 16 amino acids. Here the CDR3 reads CASSQTTGAGNQPQHF. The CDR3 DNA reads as TGTGCCAGCAGCCAAACTACAGGGGCCGGCAATCAGCCCCAGCATTTT.